Described below is a single T cell receptor beta chain sequence and its context. This entry comes from a study of blood T cell repertoires in COVID-19. Study background: Specimens from acute and convalescent COVID-19 originated in the United States, Italy and Spain. T cells, B-cell-depleted T cells, or PBMCs supplied cDNA or gDNA.

In the authors' workflow: How many nucleated cells were present was estimated from reference gene primer amplification. Here immunoSEQ multiplex PCR was the method, and the copy in TCRdb shows in-frame clones only, minus some. That table furnishes V, J and clone size, whereas the DNA furnished D and trimming. The sample carries about 49,000 clones, approximately 90% recorded once. V lost 2 bases and J lost 5, with 13 bases in between. The CDR3 is made up of 14 amino acids. Germline-derived CDR1 and CDR2 are SGHRS and YFSETQ. Sequenced: peripheral blood. This clonotype originated in an elderly man with acute or convalescent COVID-19. The chain links TRBV5-1 to TRBJ1-1; no firm D call. CDR3 in amino acids: CASSLFGRDTEAFF. The CDR3 DNA reads TGCGCCAGCAGCTTATTTGGGAGAGATACTGAAGCTTTCTTT.